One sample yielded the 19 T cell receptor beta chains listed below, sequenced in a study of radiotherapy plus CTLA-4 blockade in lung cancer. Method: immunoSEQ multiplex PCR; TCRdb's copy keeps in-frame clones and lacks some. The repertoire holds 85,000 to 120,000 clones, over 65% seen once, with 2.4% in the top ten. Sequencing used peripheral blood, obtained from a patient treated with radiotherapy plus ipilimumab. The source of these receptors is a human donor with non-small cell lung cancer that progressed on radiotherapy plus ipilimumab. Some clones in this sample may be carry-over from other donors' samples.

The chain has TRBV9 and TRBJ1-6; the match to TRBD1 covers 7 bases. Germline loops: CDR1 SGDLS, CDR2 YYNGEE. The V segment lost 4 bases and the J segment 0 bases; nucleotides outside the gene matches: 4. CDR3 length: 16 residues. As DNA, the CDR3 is TGTGCCAGCAGCCCAGGGGGAAGCTCCTATAATTCACCCCTCCACTTT. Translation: CASSPGGSSYNSPLHF.

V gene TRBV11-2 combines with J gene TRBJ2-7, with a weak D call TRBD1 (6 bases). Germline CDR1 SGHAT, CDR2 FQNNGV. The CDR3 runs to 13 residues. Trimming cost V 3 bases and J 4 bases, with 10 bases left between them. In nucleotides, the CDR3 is TGTGCCAGCAGCTTCTTAGGGGGTTACGAGCAGTACTTC. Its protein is CASSFLGGYEQYF.

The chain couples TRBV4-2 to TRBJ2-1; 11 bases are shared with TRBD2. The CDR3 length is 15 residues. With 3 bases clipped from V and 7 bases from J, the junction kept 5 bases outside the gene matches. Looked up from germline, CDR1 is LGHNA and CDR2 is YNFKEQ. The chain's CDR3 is CASSHSGGARNEQFF. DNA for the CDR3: TGTGCCAGCAGCCATAGCGGGGGGGCCAGGAATGAGCAGTTCTTC.

The CDR3 DNA is TGTGCCACCAGCAGAGAAAAGGCGGTATTCAGAGGTTATTACACTGAAGCTTTCTTT. Translating gives CATSREKAVFRGYYTEAFF. The gene calls are TRBV15 and TRBJ1-1; no definite D call. Deletions cut 0 bases from V and 3 bases from J, with 23 bases between. Germline V gene data show CDR1 as LNHNV and CDR2 as YYDKDF (reference sequence). CDR3 size: 19 residues.

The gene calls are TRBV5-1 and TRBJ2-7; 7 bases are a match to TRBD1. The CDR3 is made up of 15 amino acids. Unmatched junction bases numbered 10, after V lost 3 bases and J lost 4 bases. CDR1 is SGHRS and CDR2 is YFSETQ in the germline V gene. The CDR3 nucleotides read TGCGCCAGCAGCTCGTCAGGGGGACGTGGGTACGAGCAGTACTTC. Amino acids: CASSSSGGRGYEQYF.

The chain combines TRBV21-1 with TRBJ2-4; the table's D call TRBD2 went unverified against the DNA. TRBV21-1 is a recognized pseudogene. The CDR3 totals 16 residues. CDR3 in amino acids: CASSKAVREVKNIQYF. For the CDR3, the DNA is TGTGCCAGCAGCAAAGCTGTCAGGGAGGTCAAAAACATTCAGTACTTC.

The CDR3 spells CASSLVPLEGELFF. The CDR3 nucleotides are TGTGCCAGCAGCTTGGTTCCCCTGGAGGGGGAGCTGTTTTTT. V usage is TRBV5-5 and J usage is TRBJ2-2; no clear D. The ends were cut back, 0 bases at V and 8 bases at J, with 11 bases in the middle. The CDR3 extends over 14 amino acids. Germline CDR1 and CDR2: SGHKS and YYEKEE (reference sequence).

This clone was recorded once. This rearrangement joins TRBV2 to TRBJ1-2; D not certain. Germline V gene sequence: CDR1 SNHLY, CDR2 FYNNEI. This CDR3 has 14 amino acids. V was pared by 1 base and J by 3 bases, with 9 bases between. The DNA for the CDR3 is TGTGCCAGCAGTGAAGGTCTTGGCCACTATGGCTACACCTTC. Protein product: CASSEGLGHYGYTF.

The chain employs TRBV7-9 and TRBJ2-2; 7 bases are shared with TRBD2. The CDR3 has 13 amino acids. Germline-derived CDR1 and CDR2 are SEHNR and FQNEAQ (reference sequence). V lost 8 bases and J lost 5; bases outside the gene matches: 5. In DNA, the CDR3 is TGTGCCAGCTCCCCCGGGGGGACCGGGGAGCTGTTTTTT. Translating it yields CASSPGGTGELFF.

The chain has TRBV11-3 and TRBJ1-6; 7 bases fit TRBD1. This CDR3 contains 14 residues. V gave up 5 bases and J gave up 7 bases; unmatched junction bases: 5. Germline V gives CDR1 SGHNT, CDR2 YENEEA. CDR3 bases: TGTGCCAGCAGCACAGGGGCAGCAAATTCACCCCTCCACTTT. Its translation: CASSTGAANSPLHF.

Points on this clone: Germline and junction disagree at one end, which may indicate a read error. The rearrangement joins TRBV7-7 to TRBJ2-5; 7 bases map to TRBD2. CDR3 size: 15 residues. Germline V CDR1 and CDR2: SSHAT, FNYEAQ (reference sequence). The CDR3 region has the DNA TGTGCTAGCAGCTTATATGCGGGGAGGGGAGAGACCCAGTACTTC. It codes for CASSLYAGRGETQYF.

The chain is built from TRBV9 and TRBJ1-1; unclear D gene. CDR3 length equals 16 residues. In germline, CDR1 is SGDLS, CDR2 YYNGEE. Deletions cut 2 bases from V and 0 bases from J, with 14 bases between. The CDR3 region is CASSVGQAFMNTEAFF. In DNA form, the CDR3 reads TGTGCCAGCAGCGTTGGGCAGGCCTTCATGAACACTGAAGCTTTCTTT. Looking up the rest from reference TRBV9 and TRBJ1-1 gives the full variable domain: DSGVTQTPKHLITATGQRVTLRCSPRSGDLSVYWYQQSLDQGLQFLIQYYNGEERAKGNILERFSAQQFPDLHSELNLSSLELGDSALYFCASSVGQAFMNTEAFFGQGTRLTVV.

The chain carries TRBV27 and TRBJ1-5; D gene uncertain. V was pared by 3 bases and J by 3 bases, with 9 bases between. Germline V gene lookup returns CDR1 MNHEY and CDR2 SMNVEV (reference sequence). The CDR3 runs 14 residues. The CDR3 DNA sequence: TGTGCCAGCAGTTTTACGGGGAACAATCAGCCCCAGCATTTT. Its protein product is CASSFTGNNQPQHF.

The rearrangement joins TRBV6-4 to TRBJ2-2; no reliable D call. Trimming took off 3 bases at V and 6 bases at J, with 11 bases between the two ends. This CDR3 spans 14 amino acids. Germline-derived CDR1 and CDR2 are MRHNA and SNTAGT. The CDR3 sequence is CASSEGWDSGELFF. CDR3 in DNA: TGTGCCAGCAGTGAAGGATGGGATTCCGGGGAGCTGTTTTTT.

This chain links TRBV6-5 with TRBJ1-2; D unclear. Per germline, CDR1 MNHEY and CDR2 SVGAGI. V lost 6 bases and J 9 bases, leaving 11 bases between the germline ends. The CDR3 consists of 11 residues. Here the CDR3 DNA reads TGTGCCAGCAGAAGCGGAGGGAGCTACACCTTC. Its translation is CASRSGGSYTF.

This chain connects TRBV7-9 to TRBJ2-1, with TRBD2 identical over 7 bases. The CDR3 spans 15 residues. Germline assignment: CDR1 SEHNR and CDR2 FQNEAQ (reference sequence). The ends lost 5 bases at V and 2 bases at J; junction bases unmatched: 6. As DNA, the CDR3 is TGTGCCAGCAGCGCCTCGCTAGCGGCCTACAATGAGCAGTTCTTC. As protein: CASSASLAAYNEQFF.

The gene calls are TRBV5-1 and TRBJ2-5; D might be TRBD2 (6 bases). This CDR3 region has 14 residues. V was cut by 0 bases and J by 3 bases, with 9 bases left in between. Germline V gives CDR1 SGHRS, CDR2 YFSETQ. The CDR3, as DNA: TGCGCCAGCAGCTTGGTTTTAGCGGAAGAGACCCAGTACTTC. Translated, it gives CASSLVLAEETQYF.

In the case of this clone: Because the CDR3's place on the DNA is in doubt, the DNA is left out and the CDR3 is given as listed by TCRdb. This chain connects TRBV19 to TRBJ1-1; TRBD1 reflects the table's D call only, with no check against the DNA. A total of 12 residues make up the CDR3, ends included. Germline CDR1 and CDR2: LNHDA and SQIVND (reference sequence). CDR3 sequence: CASKFGTGIPFF.

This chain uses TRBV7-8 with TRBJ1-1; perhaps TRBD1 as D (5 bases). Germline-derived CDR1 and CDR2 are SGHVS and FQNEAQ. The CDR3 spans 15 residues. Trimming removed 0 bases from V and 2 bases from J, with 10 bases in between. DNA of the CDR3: TGTGCCAGCAGCTTAGCGGGGACGGTTAACACTGAAGCTTTCTTT. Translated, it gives CASSLAGTVNTEAFF.